This T cell receptor beta chain comes out of a study of OX40 agonist ivuxolimab in advanced cancers. Across the study: Hepatocellular carcinoma, melanoma, renal cell or head and neck cancer affected the dose-escalation patients. Treatment received earlier with anti-PD-1, anti-PD-L1 or anti-CTLA-4 agents was allowed, and over 35% had some.

This clone appeared a single time. Its antigen is still unknown. The repertoire was sequenced with immunoSEQ multiplex PCR; TCRdb's copy has only in-frame clones and lacks some. Among approximately 62,000 clones, approximately 91% were seen once, and the ten largest hold more than 4.5%. Germline-derived CDR1 and CDR2 are SEHNR and FQNEAQ (reference sequence). V gave up 0 bases and J gave up 4 bases, with 12 bases separating them. This CDR3 is 15 amino acids long. Study-level results: CD8+ T cells were the subset that, on average, had more expanded clones than CD4+.

Patients were ineligible given autoimmune disease history or systemic immunosuppression. This sequence originates from an adult with an advanced solid tumor such as melanoma, head and neck, liver or kidney cancer. The specimen comprised CD4+ or CD8+ T cells sorted from blood, sampled in a trial of the OX40 agonist ivuxolimab. V usage is TRBV7-9 and J usage is TRBJ2-5, with D perhaps TRBD2 (6 bases). The chain's CDR3 is CASSLAYGGRETQYF. The CDR3 DNA sequence: TGTGCCAGCAGCTTAGCCTACGGGGGACGAGAGACCCAGTACTTC.